The 29 T cell receptor beta chains below were found in one sample sequenced in a study of blood T cells in healthy people across ages. Next came a second PCR, run for about 7 to 12 cycles, which used a sample-barcoded 5' primer along with a J-beta primer mix. TCRdb used MiXCR to reprocess the 5' RACE reads, holding one entry per CDR3 protein. Among about 1.6 million distinct CDR3 sequences listed, about 35% were seen once. Sequencing input: blood. These receptors originate from a woman aged 25 to 39 in good health.

The genes are TRBV28 and TRBJ2-7; 10 bases agree with TRBD1. CDR1 is MDHEN, CDR2 SYDVKM, per germline. The V gene end was trimmed by 2 bases and the J gene end by 7 bases; junction bases not matched to a gene: 8. This CDR3 contains 15 residues. The CDR3 here is CASSLVGQGEGEQYF. CDR3 DNA sequence: TGTGCCAGCAGTTTAGTAGGACAGGGGGAAGGAGAGCAGTACTTC.

This clonotype was detected a few times. This chain joins TRBV18 and TRBJ1-2, with unresolved D. The ends were cut back, 3 bases at V and 8 bases at J, with 13 bases in the middle. The CDR3 has 13 amino acids. CDR1 and CDR2 from the germline V gene are KGHSH and LQKENI. The CDR3 region is CASSPTASWGYTF. The CDR3 region has the DNA TGTGCCAGCTCACCTACGGCATCCTGGGGCTACACCTTC.

The chain employs TRBV4-2 and TRBJ2-5, with 14 positions matching TRBD2. This CDR3 has 20 residues. Trimming took 4 bases from V and 2 from J; bases not matched to a gene: 15. Germline V gene data show CDR1 as LGHNA and CDR2 as YNFKEQ. The DNA of the CDR3 is TGTGCCAGCAGCCCCTATACCGGACTAGCGGGGGGATTTGAGCAAGAGACCCAGTACTTC. Translating it yields CASSPYTGLAGGFEQETQYF.

V usage is TRBV3-1 and J usage is TRBJ2-1; 10 bases agree with TRBD2. Germline CDR1 reads LGHDT; CDR2 reads YNNKEL (reference sequence). The CDR3 length is 15 residues. With V trimmed by 1 base and J by 6 bases, 3 bases remained unmatched. CDR3 in DNA: TGTGCCAGCAGCCAAGCGAGCGGGGGGGCCAATGAGCAGTTCTTC. It translates to CASSQASGGANEQFF.

J is TRBJ2-3 and V is TRBV9, with 9 bases fitting TRBD2. Germline CDR1 is SGDLS and CDR2 is YYNGEE. This CDR3 has 18 amino acids. V lost 3 bases to trimming and J lost 2 bases; unmatched junction nucleotides: 13. This CDR3 is CASSARGAGGLPTDTQYF. The CDR3 region has the DNA TGTGCCAGCAGCGCCCGGGGAGCGGGGGGCCTCCCCACAGATACGCAGTATTTT. Combining the CDR3 with reference TRBV9 and TRBJ2-3 gives the whole variable domain DSGVTQTPKHLITATGQRVTLRCSPRSGDLSVYWYQQSLDQGLQFLIQYYNGEERAKGNILERFSAQQFPDLHSELNLSSLELGDSALYFCASSARGAGGLPTDTQYFGPGTRLTVL.

The genes are TRBV6-7 and TRBJ1-5; TRBD1 matches 7 bases. TRBV6-7 is given ORF status, its function remaining uncertain. There are 17 residues in the CDR3. J gave up 0 bases and V 6 bases, and 11 bases lay outside the gene matches. CDR3 sequence: CASRPTDREHSNQPQHF. The CDR3, as DNA: TGTGCCAGCAGGCCTACCGACAGGGAACATAGCAATCAGCCCCAGCATTTT.

The V gene is TRBV4-1, the J gene TRBJ2-1; D is perhaps TRBD1 (5 bases). V lost 4 bases and J 0 bases, leaving 13 bases between the germline ends. Germline CDR1 MGHRA, CDR2 YSYEKL. This CDR3 region has 16 residues. In nucleotides, the CDR3 is TGCGCCAGCAGCCGGACCAGGGTTATCTCCTACAATGAGCAGTTCTTC. It encodes CASSRTRVISYNEQFF.

In this sample, this clonotype turned up a few times. This sequence joins TRBV6-1 and TRBJ2-1; D is perhaps TRBD2 (5 bases). Germline lookup yields CDR1 MNHNS and CDR2 SASEGT. The CDR3 is 12 amino acids. Trimming left V 8 bases short and J 7 bases short, with 12 bases between. Written as DNA, the CDR3 is TGTGCCAGCGCAAGCTCGGGGAATGAGCAGTTCTTC. It encodes CASASSGNEQFF.

V usage is TRBV9 and J usage is TRBJ2-5; 9 bases map to TRBD2. Near its end, the DNA agrees better with TRBJ2-7, so the J call may be wrong. This CDR3 has 14 amino acids. CDR1 is SGDLS and CDR2 is YYNGEE in the germline V gene. CDR3 DNA sequence: TGTGCCAGCAGCGGTAGCGGGAGAACCCACGAGCAGTACTTC. Its protein product is CASSGSGRTHEQYF.

The sample holds one count of this clonotype. A junction end diverges from the germline sequence, so it may reflect a read error. This chain connects TRBV5-6 to TRBJ2-7; D not certain. The J call is uncertain, as TRBJ2-5 better fits the DNA end. Per germline, CDR1 SGHDT and CDR2 YYEEEE. The CDR3 totals 13 residues. The CDR3 spells CASSLNGLGTQYF. DNA of the CDR3: TGTGCCAGTAGCTTGAACGGGTTGGGGACCCAGTACTTC.

This chain links TRBV6-1 with TRBJ2-7; D possibly corresponds to TRBD2 (5 bases). CDR1 and CDR2 from the germline V gene are MNHNS and SASEGT. This CDR3 contains 11 residues. The V and J ends lost 7 bases and 1 base respectively, with 5 bases between them. The CDR3 loop reads CASKRSYEQYF. The CDR3 DNA reads as TGTGCCAGCAAGCGGTCCTACGAGCAGTACTTC.

This clonotype occurred once. The CDR3, as DNA: TGTGCCAGTAGGTCCTATATGGATACGCAGTATTTT. This translates into CASRSYMDTQYF. The chain couples TRBV2 to TRBJ2-3, with D unclear. CDR3 length equals 12 residues. Trimming removed 9 bases from V and 6 bases from J, with 13 bases in between. The germline V gene has CDR1 SNHLY and CDR2 FYNNEI.

The V call is TRBV18, the J call TRBJ1-1; D gene uncertain. Trimming left V 3 bases short and J 1 base short, with 6 bases between. The CDR3 sequence is 13 residues long. Germline V gene lookup returns CDR1 KGHSH and CDR2 LQKENI. The CDR3 loop is CASSPRTNTEAFF. The CDR3 DNA reads as TGTGCCAGCTCACCGCGCACGAACACTGAAGCTTTCTTT.

This clonotype has a handful of counts. Written as DNA, the CDR3 is TGTGCCAGCAGTTTGGCGCTAGCGTGGGACAATGAGCAGTTCTTC. It codes for CASSLALAWDNEQFF. The chain combines TRBV27 with TRBJ2-1, with D tentatively TRBD2 (6 bases). CDR3 length: 15 amino acids. Trimming pared 3 bases from V and 5 bases from J, leaving 14 bases between. CDR1 and CDR2 from the germline V gene are MNHEY and SMNVEV (reference sequence).

This sequence joins TRBV2 and TRBJ2-3; D unresolved. V was cut by 9 bases and J by 0 bases, with 13 bases left in between. The CDR3 has 14 amino acids. CDR1 is SNHLY, CDR2 FYNNEI, per germline. The CDR3: CARSWAESTDTQYF. In DNA form, the CDR3 reads TGTGCCAGGAGTTGGGCGGAAAGCACAGATACGCAGTATTTT.

The chain links TRBV20-1 to TRBJ2-4; tentative D call: TRBD2 (6 bases). CDR3 length: 14 residues. The germline V and J ends were trimmed by 6 bases and 1 base, with 13 bases remaining between them. Per germline, CDR1 DFQATT and CDR2 SNEGSKA (reference sequence). The CDR3 loop is CSAGSGSAKNIQYF. The CDR3 bases are TGCAGTGCCGGGAGCGGGTCGGCCAAAAACATTCAGTACTTC.

The genes are TRBV24-1 and TRBJ2-1; TRBD2 matches at 11 bases. Germline CDR1 and CDR2: KGHDR and SFDVKD. This CDR3 spans 17 amino acids. Trimming removed 4 bases from V and 7 bases from J; junction bases left unmatched: 11. The DNA of the CDR3 is TGTGCCACCAGTGACGCATCGACTAGCGGGATGAGGAATGAGCAGTTCTTC. Its protein product is CATSDASTSGMRNEQFF.

Only a few counts were recorded for this clonotype. This chain links TRBV20-1 with TRBJ2-1, with TRBD2 matching 14 bases. V trimming: 5 bases; J trimming: 0 bases; junction bases outside the gene matches: 9. The CDR3 sequence is 18 residues long. Per germline, CDR1 DFQATT and CDR2 SNEGSKA (reference sequence). The CDR3 sequence: CSAFGLAGGRHSYNEQFF. In DNA, the CDR3 is TGCAGTGCTTTCGGACTAGCGGGAGGACGACACTCCTACAATGAGCAGTTCTTC.

The chain uses TRBV2 and TRBJ2-1; tentatively, D is TRBD1 (7 bases). The CDR3 is 19 residues long. V was clipped by 8 bases and J by 7 bases, with 33 bases between them. CDR1 is SNHLY and CDR2 is FYNNEI in the germline V gene. DNA for the CDR3: TGTGCCAGCGGGGTCAGGGGGGTCGTTAAGTTTTCGACTAAAAATGAGCAGTTCTTC. It is translated as CASGVRGVVKFSTKNEQFF.

The chain uses TRBV7-9 and TRBJ2-6; 8 positions agree with TRBD1. J gave up 2 bases and V 7 bases, and 10 bases lay outside the gene matches. Per germline, CDR1 SEHNR and CDR2 FQNEAQ (reference sequence). CDR3 size: 17 residues. CDR3 DNA sequence: TGTGCCAGCACCCGGACAGGGATGAACCCTGGGGCCAACGTCCTGACTTTC. Its translation is CASTRTGMNPGANVLTF.

The chain couples TRBV5-5 to TRBJ1-2; D not certain. The CDR3 consists of 16 residues. The germline V and J ends were trimmed by 4 bases and 0 bases, with 16 bases remaining between them. Per germline, CDR1 SGHKS and CDR2 YYEKEE (reference sequence). The CDR3 sequence: CASSLQWRPSNYGYTF. The CDR3 nucleotides are TGTGCCAGCAGCCTACAGTGGAGACCTTCTAACTATGGCTACACCTTC.

The chain has TRBV6-2 or TRBV6-3 and TRBJ2-7, with 7 bases that match TRBD2. From germline, CDR1 is MNHEY and CDR2 SVGEGT. V was pared by 0 bases and J by 4 bases, with 3 bases of the junction left unmatched. The CDR3 consists of 14 residues. The chain's CDR3 is CASSYSPGGYEQYF. The CDR3 DNA reads as TGTGCCAGCAGTTACTCGCCGGGGGGTTACGAGCAGTACTTC.

CDR3 DNA sequence: TGTGCCAGCAGGGGGTCGGGAGGCTACACCTTC. This encodes CASRGSGGYTF. The chain uses TRBV7-9 and TRBJ1-2; D is unresolved. Germline values: CDR1 SEHNR, CDR2 FQNEAQ (reference sequence). Trimming shortened V by 6 bases and J by 8 bases, and 10 bases separated the two germline ends. The CDR3 covers 11 residues. The whole variable domain, remainder taken from reference TRBV7-9 and TRBJ1-2, is DTGVSQNPRHKITKRGQNVTFRCDPISEHNRLYWYRQTLGQGPEFLTYFQNEAQLEKSRLLSDRFSAERPKGSFSTLEIQRTEQGDSAMYLCASRGSGGYTFGSGTRLTVV.

This chain uses TRBV11-3 with TRBJ2-5, with D possibly matching TRBD1 (5 bases). The CDR3 consists of 12 residues. Germline V gene lookup returns CDR1 SGHNT and CDR2 YENEEA. V lost 4 bases to trimming and J lost 6 bases, with 9 bases between them. DNA of the CDR3: TGTGCCAGCAGCTCCTCAGGGAAGACCCAGTACTTC. This gives the protein CASSSSGKTQYF.

The chain couples TRBV20-1 to TRBJ2-3, with D hard to call. V was shortened by 4 bases and J by 14 bases, with 13 bases between the two germline ends. The germline gives CDR1 DFQATT, CDR2 SNEGSKA (reference sequence). There are 10 residues in the CDR3. In nucleotides, the CDR3 is TGCAGTGCTATGAAGGAATGGCCGTATTTT. Translation: CSAMKEWPYF.

Remarks on this clonotype: The junction departs from the called germline gene at one end, perhaps through a read error. As DNA, the CDR3 is TGCAGTGTTAGAGATCTGGGCGGCTCGGGAAACACTGAAGCTTTCTTT. This gives the protein CSVRDLGGSGNTEAFF. V and J are TRBV20-1 and TRBJ1-1; no definite D call. CDR3 length: 16 amino acids. Germline V gene lookup returns CDR1 DFQATT and CDR2 SNEGSKA (reference sequence).

This clonotype was counted between two and nine times. The chain joins TRBV20-1 to TRBJ1-2; 7 bases align to TRBD1. Germline values: CDR1 DFQATT, CDR2 SNEGSKA (reference sequence). Germline trimming cut 5 bases from V and 2 bases from J; bases unmatched to any gene: 5. The CDR3 loop spans 13 amino acids. The CDR3: CSARDSENYGYTF. The CDR3, as DNA: TGCAGTGCTCGGGACAGCGAAAACTATGGCTACACCTTC.

The chain is built from TRBV12-3 or TRBV12-4 and TRBJ2-3; 10 bases line up with TRBD1. This CDR3 region has 18 residues. The ends lost 4 bases at V and 4 bases at J; junction bases unmatched: 14. The DNA for the CDR3 is TGTGCCAGCAGTTCCTACCCCCCGACAGGGGGCAGCTCAGATACGCAGTATTTT. The encoded protein is CASSSYPPTGGSSDTQYF.

The sample holds many counts of this clonotype. The chain is built from TRBV10-3 and TRBJ2-5, with 11 bases identical to TRBD1. CDR1 and CDR2 from the germline V gene are ENHRY and SYGVKD. V was clipped by 6 bases and J by 3 bases; unmatched bases: 9. The CDR3 has 16 residues. The CDR3 region has the DNA TGTGCCATCAGGCCCGGGACAGGGGGGCTCGAAGAGACCCAGTACTTC. Translated, it gives CAIRPGTGGLEETQYF.